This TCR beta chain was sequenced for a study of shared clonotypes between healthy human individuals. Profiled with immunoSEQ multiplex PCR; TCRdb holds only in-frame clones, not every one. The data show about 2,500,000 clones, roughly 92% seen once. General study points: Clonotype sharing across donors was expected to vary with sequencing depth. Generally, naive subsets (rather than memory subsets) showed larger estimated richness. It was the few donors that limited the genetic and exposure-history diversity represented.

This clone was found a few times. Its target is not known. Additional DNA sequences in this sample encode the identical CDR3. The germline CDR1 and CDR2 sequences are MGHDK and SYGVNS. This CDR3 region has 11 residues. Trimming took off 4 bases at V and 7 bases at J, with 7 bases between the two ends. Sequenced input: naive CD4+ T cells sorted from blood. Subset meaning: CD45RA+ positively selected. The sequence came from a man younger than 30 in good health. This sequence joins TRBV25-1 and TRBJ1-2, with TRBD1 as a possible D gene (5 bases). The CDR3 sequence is CASSAGGGYTF. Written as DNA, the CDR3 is TGTGCCAGCAGTGCGGGGGGTGGCTACACCTTC.